The 13 T cell receptor beta chains presented below share a single source sample, sequenced in a study of blood T cell repertoires in COVID-19. Generated by immunoSEQ multiplex PCR, the TCRdb table keeps only in-frame clones and is missing some. The table records 70,000 to 90,000 clones, approximately 79% of them present only once. Source material: peripheral blood. The receptors originated from a man aged 70-80 years with acute or convalescent COVID-19.

The CDR3 sequence: CASSPTGTFGETQYF. The CDR3 DNA is TGTGCCAGCAGTCCGACAGGGACGTTTGGAGAGACCCAGTACTTC. The chain uses TRBV28 and TRBJ2-5, with TRBD1 identical over 7 bases. The CDR3 spans 15 residues. Germline V gives CDR1 MDHEN, CDR2 SYDVKM. With 5 bases clipped from V and 4 bases from J, the junction kept 10 bases outside the gene matches.

This clone was seen a few times. This sequence joins TRBV7-9 and TRBJ1-2; D may be TRBD1 (6 bases). Germline V lookup: CDR1 SEHNR, CDR2 FQNEAQ (reference sequence). There are 15 residues in the CDR3. Trimming pared 5 bases from V and 8 bases from J, leaving 21 bases between. The CDR3 sequence: CASSPAGEQGGGYTF. The CDR3 DNA reads as TGTGCCAGCAGCCCGGCCGGGGAACAGGGCGGAGGCTACACCTTC.

The genes are TRBV11-2 and TRBJ1-3; D is possibly TRBD1 (6 bases). The germline V and J ends were trimmed by 1 base and 0 bases, with 7 bases remaining between them. The CDR3 extends over 15 amino acids. From germline, CDR1 is SGHAT and CDR2 FQNNGV. CDR3 coding DNA: TGTGCCAGCAGCTTAGGGACAGTCTCTGGAAACACCATATATTTT. Protein product: CASSLGTVSGNTIYF.

This clone was seen more than once but under ten times. J is TRBJ1-5 and V is TRBV28; D possibly corresponds to TRBD1 (5 bases). The length of the CDR3 is 15 residues. Trimming took off 6 bases at V and 3 bases at J, with 15 bases between the two ends. CDR1 is MDHEN and CDR2 is SYDVKM in the germline V gene. CDR3 loop: CASRRDFPFNQPQHF. Here the CDR3 DNA reads TGTGCCAGCAGACGGGACTTCCCGTTCAATCAGCCCCAGCATTTT. Based on the CDR3 plus reference TRBV28 and TRBJ1-5, the full variable domain is DVKVTQSSRYLVKRTGEKVFLECVQDMDHENMFWYRQDPGLGLRLIYFSYDVKMKEKGDIPEGYSVSREKKERFSLILESASTNQTSMYLCASRRDFPFNQPQHFGDGTRLSIL.

The genes are TRBV19 and TRBJ1-6, with D maybe TRBD1 (5 bases). Germline CDR1 reads LNHDA; CDR2 reads SQIVND (reference sequence). This CDR3 spans 15 amino acids. V dropped 3 bases and J dropped 6 bases, with 12 bases sitting between them. The CDR3 loop is CASSIDSTLNSPLHF. For the CDR3, the DNA is TGTGCCAGTAGTATCGACAGCACTCTTAATTCACCCCTCCACTTT.

V is TRBV14 and J is TRBJ1-4; 9 bases line up with TRBD1. Germline CDR1 and CDR2: SGHDN and FVKESK. Trimming at V came to 8 bases and at J to 8 bases, leaving 6 bases not matched to a gene. The CDR3 extends over 13 amino acids. For the CDR3, the DNA is TGTGCCAGCTCGGGACAGGGAGTAGAAAAACTGTTTTTT. It encodes CASSGQGVEKLFF.

This sequence joins TRBV7-8 and TRBJ2-1, with unresolved D. This CDR3 comprises 11 residues. Between the trimmed V and J ends, which lost 2 bases and 8 bases, there was a span of 4 bases. Germline CDR1 is SGHVS and CDR2 is FQNEAQ. DNA for the CDR3: TGTGCCAGCAGCTTAAACTATGAGCAGTTCTTC. This codes for CASSLNYEQFF.

In its sample, this clone was seen a few times. The rearrangement joins TRBV27 to TRBJ1-2; tentatively, D is TRBD1 (5 bases). This CDR3 is built from 15 residues. Between the trimmed V and J ends, which lost 5 bases and 6 bases, there was a span of 19 bases. Germline assignment: CDR1 MNHEY and CDR2 SMNVEV (reference sequence). In DNA form, the CDR3 reads TGTGCCAGCAGTCTACTCGGGGGGTCCTATCATGGCTACACCTTC. Translated, it gives CASSLLGGSYHGYTF.

This clone came up a few times. The V gene is TRBV5-6, the J gene TRBJ2-7, with 9 bases lining up with TRBD1. V shed 0 bases, J shed 2 bases, and the junction held 6 bases outside the gene matches. The CDR3 covers 16 residues. Germline CDR1 reads SGHDT; CDR2 reads YYEEEE. The CDR3 sequence is CASSLGHWTGAYEQYV. CDR3 nucleotides: TGTGCCAGCAGCTTGGGGCACTGGACAGGGGCCTACGAGCAGTACGTC.

V usage is TRBV10-1 and J usage is TRBJ1-6, with TRBD1 as a possible D gene (6 bases). V was trimmed by 6 bases and J by 7 bases, leaving 10 bases between them. The length of the CDR3 is 13 residues. Germline V lookup: CDR1 WNHNN, CDR2 SYGVQD (reference sequence). The CDR3 reads CASSPGTNSPLHF. Here the CDR3 DNA reads TGCGCCAGCAGCCCCGGGACAAATTCACCCCTCCACTTT.

The chain recombines TRBV7-3 with TRBJ1-2; weak D call: TRBD1 (5 bases). This CDR3 has 13 residues. Germline V CDR1 and CDR2: SGHTA, FQGTGA. V was trimmed by 5 bases and J by 2 bases, leaving 9 bases between them. CDR3 in amino acids: CASSPGQNYGYTF. The CDR3 DNA is TGTGCCAGCAGCCCCGGACAAAACTATGGCTACACCTTC.

V usage is TRBV6-2 or TRBV6-3 and J usage is TRBJ2-1; TRBD1 agrees at 7 bases. The germline gives CDR1 MNHEY, CDR2 SVGEGT. This CDR3 comprises 18 residues. V dropped 5 bases and J dropped 6; count of bases not matched to a gene: 19. Here the CDR3 reads CASSTPGQGVLSLNEQFF. CDR3 coding DNA: TGTGCCAGCAGTACCCCAGGGCAGGGGGTTCTCTCTCTCAATGAGCAGTTCTTC.

The chain joins TRBV28 to TRBJ2-7, with 9 bases that match TRBD1. Trimming took 5 bases from V and 5 from J; bases not matched to a gene: 10. Germline CDR1 is MDHEN and CDR2 is SYDVKM. This CDR3 spans 15 amino acids. This CDR3 is CASSASWTGVHEQYV. CDR3 sequence (DNA): TGTGCCAGCAGTGCCTCTTGGACAGGGGTCCACGAGCAGTACGTC.